This entry lists 8 T cell receptor beta chains sequenced from one sample in a study of shared clonotypes between healthy human individuals. Only in-frame clones appear in the TCRdb table, and some are missing; sequencing was by immunoSEQ multiplex PCR. The sample lists fewer than 850,000 clones, 90% seen once, with 30% to 35% in the top ten. The sequencing input was memory CD8+ T cells from PBMCs. Subset in this sample: CD45RO+ cells pooled with CCR7-negative TemRA cells. The receptors originated from a man aged 18 to 30 in good health. Some clones in this sample may be carry-over from other donors' samples.

J is TRBJ2-7 and V is TRBV9, with D perhaps TRBD1 (7 bases). V was clipped by 3 bases and J by 3 bases, with 16 bases between them. This CDR3 region has 15 residues. CDR1 is SGDLS, CDR2 YYNGEE, per germline. The CDR3 nucleotides are TGTGCCAGCAGCGACCGGGAGACAGGGTTCTACGAGCAGTACTTC. This gives the protein CASSDRETGFYEQYF.

The chain employs TRBV9 and TRBJ1-2; TRBD1 might be the D (6 bases). V was trimmed by 3 bases and J by 3 bases, leaving 9 bases between them. From germline, CDR1 is SGDLS and CDR2 YYNGEE. The CDR3 extends over 13 amino acids. Here the CDR3 reads CASSGGAHYGYTF. In DNA form, the CDR3 reads TGTGCCAGCAGCGGGGGGGCGCACTATGGCTACACCTTC.

This chain joins TRBV28 and TRBJ1-5; weak D call: TRBD1 (5 bases). V dropped 4 bases and J dropped 2 bases, with 15 bases sitting between them. This CDR3 region has 16 residues. Looked up from germline, CDR1 is MDHEN and CDR2 is SYDVKM. Here the CDR3 reads CASSSRGVSGNQPQHF. The DNA for the CDR3 is TGTGCCAGCAGTTCCCGAGGGGTTAGTGGCAATCAGCCCCAGCATTTT.

This clone was seen just once. Other DNA sequences from this sample encode an identical CDR3 as well. The CDR3 DNA is TGCGCCAGCAGTTCGACAGGGGCTGGAAACACCATATATTTT. It yields the protein CASSSTGAGNTIYF. V usage is TRBV5-1 and J usage is TRBJ1-3, with 8 bases identical to TRBD1. The CDR3 totals 14 residues. Germline V gives CDR1 SGHRS, CDR2 YFSETQ. With 5 bases clipped from V and 2 bases from J, the junction kept 3 bases outside the gene matches.

The chain has TRBV27 and TRBJ2-3, with unresolved D. CDR1 is MNHEY, CDR2 SMNVEV, per germline (reference sequence). V gave up 6 bases and J gave up 4 bases, with 11 bases separating them. The CDR3 runs to 13 residues. The CDR3, as DNA: TGTGCCAGCAGCAGAAGGGTCGCAGATACGCAGTATTTT. This encodes CASSRRVADTQYF.

The DNA of the CDR3 is TGTGCCAGCAGCTTATACGGTACCGTGGATACGCAGTATTTT. It is translated as CASSLYGTVDTQYF. The chain uses TRBV11-2 and TRBJ2-3; D remains unclear. CDR3 size: 14 residues. The V and J ends lost 2 bases and 6 bases respectively, with 12 bases between them. The germline V gene encodes CDR1 SGHAT and CDR2 FQNNGV.

This chain connects TRBV19 to TRBJ1-1, with TRBD1 matching over 10 bases. After removal of 1 base from V and 4 bases from J, the junction contained 0 bases not matched to a gene. From germline, CDR1 is LNHDA and CDR2 SQIVND (reference sequence). This CDR3 is built from 14 residues. CDR3: CASSIGTGGTEAFF. Here the CDR3 DNA reads TGTGCCAGTAGTATAGGGACAGGGGGCACTGAAGCTTTCTTT.

V usage is TRBV4-1 and J usage is TRBJ2-1, with TRBD2 matching over 10 bases. This CDR3 is 16 amino acids long. Germline lookup yields CDR1 MGHRA and CDR2 YSYEKL. The J segment lost 3 bases and the V segment lost 5 bases, leaving 7 bases of the junction unmatched. CDR3 nucleotides: TGCGCCAGCAGCTTGCTAGCGGGAGCCGGCTACAATGAGCAGTTCTTC. Translated: CASSLLAGAGYNEQFF.